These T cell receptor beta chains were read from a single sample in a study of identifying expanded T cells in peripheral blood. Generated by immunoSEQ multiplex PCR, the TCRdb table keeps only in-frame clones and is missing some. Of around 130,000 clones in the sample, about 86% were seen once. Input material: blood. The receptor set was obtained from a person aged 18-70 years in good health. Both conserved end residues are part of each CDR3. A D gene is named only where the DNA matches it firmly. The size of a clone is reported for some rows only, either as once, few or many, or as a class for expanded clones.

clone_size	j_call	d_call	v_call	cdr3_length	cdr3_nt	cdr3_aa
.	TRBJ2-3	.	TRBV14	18	TGTGCCAGCAGCGCAGAGGGGTACCCTCCCGGCCGTGCAGATACGCAGTATTTT	CASSAEGYPPGRADTQYF
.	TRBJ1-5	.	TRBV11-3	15	TGTGCCAGCAGCTTAGATTCCCTTAGCAATCAGCCCCAGCATTTT	CASSLDSLSNQPQHF
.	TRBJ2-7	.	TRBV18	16	TGTGCCAGCTCACCACCCTGGGTAGCGGAAGTCTACGAGCAGTACTTC	CASSPPWVAEVYEQYF
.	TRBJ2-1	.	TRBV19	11	TGTGCCAGTAGGAGGGCGGACGAGCAGTTCTTC	CASRRADEQFF
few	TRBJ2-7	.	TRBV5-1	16	TGCGCCAGCAGCTCGTCCCCCGGGGCCCTGGTTAACGAGCAGTACTTC	CASSSSPGALVNEQYF
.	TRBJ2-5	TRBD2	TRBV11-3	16	TGTGCCAGCAGCCCGGGGACTAGCGGAATGCAAGAGACCCAGTACTTC	CASSPGTSGMQETQYF
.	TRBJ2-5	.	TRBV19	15	TGTGCCAGTAGTATAGATCGTATGAATGCTGAGACCCAGTACTTC	CASSIDRMNAETQYF
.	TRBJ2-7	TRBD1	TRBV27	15	TGTGCCAGCAGTCCCCGGACAGGTCTAGCCTACGAGCAGTACTTC	CASSPRTGLAYEQYF
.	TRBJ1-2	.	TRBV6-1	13	TGTGCCAGCAGTGTTCAGGGGAACTATGGCTACACCTTC	CASSVQGNYGYTF
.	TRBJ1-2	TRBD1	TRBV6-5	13	TGTGCCAGCAGTGAGGGACAGGGTCGAGGCTACACCTTC	CASSEGQGRGYTF
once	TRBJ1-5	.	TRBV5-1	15	TGCGCCAGCAGTATAGGCCCGCCCGGAAATCAGCCCCAGCATTTT	CASSIGPPGNQPQHF
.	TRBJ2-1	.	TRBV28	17	TGTGCCAGCAGTGCGAAACTGCCTAGCGTTAGGATCAATGAGCAGTTCTTC	CASSAKLPSVRINEQFF
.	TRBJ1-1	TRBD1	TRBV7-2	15	TGTGCCAGCAGCTTATATGACAGGGGTCGGAATGGAGCTTTCTTT	CASSLYDRGRNGAFF
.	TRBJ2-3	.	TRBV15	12	TGTGCCACCAGCAGAGCGAGGCAACCGCAGTATTTT	CATSRARQPQYF
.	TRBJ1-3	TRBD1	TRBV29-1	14	TGCAGCGCCGTCAACAGGGGAAAAGGAAACACCATATATTTT	CSAVNRGKGNTIYF
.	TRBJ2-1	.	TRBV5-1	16	TGCGCCAGCAGCTTGGCTATGGGGGGCGCTTACAATGAGCAGTTCTTC	CASSLAMGGAYNEQFF